This TCR beta chain originates from a study of blood T cell repertoires in COVID-19 (dated by TCRdb to the early 2020s). About the study as a whole: The collaborator samples originated in the United States, Italy and Spain and spanned the acute and convalescent phases of COVID-19. The material from the prospective study consisted of cDNA or gDNA derived from T cells, B-cell-depleted T cells, or PBMCs. Subjects who had been exposed to COVID-19, were actively infected with it, or had recovered from it provided the deeply sampled blood TCRbeta repertoires that made up the dataset. The repertoires were released in a freely available public database intended as a resource for research on the immune response to SARS-CoV-2. The samples were drawn from two sources: the first 160 participants of the ongoing ImmuneRACE study, and 1,000 to 1,500 subjects contributed by 6 global collaborators. Nearly every sample came with metadata listing a de-identified subject ID, COVID-19 status, age in years and sex. HLA class I and class II types, where available, came from metadata supplied by the sample provider rather than from assay-based typing. Paper-wide results and their limitations: Clinical and demographic metadata were provided uncurated, with the amount varying by source and participant.

TCRbeta CDR3 regions were amplified from genomic DNA by means of the immunoSEQ Assay, a bias-controlled multiplex PCR. On the study's bioinformatics: The number of nucleated cells in each sample was estimated by amplification of reference gene primers within the assay. To quantify the absolute abundance of each unique TCRbeta CDR3 rearrangement, sequence reads were collapsed and filtered. For each sample, productive Simpson clonality was calculated as the square root of Simpson's diversity index across productive rearrangements. Held by TCRdb, this immuneACCESS table contains in-frame sequences only and omits some clones. Under half of the omission traces to an unresolved V gene where checked; the cause of the rest is unknown. V and J calls and clone size come straight from that table; D and trimming were deduced from the DNA. This sample has tens of thousands of clones in its table, and about 80% of those were observed once. The top ten constitute 6.3% of the sample.

With respect to this clone: Its antigen remains unidentified. No quality values exist for individual bases; no much larger clone is one base distant.

The collaborating institutions used their own protocols to collect whole blood in K2EDTA tubes. For TCRbeta analysis, collaborator samples were shipped as frozen whole blood, as isolated PBMCs, or as DNA extracted from either sample type. The CDR3 holds 13 amino acids from the cysteine to the phenylalanine. Only the CDR3 DNA stays, 39 bases, in frame from base 1. Cut back by 0 bases and 9 bases, the V and J ends lie 9 bases apart. CDR1 and CDR2 are drawn from the germline V gene: LGHNA, YSLEER. The rearranged segments are TRBV4-3 and TRBJ1-5; the D gene identity is not certain. This TCR was recovered from a man in his sixties with acute or convalescent COVID-19. The sequenced material came from peripheral blood. The CDR3: CASSQDLGMPQHF. The DNA is TGCGCCAGCAGCCAAGATCTAGGAATGCCCCAGCATTTT.